This T cell receptor (beta chain) was documented in a study of blood T cells in healthy people across ages. The CDR3 totals 17 residues. The ends lost 5 bases at V and 5 bases at J; junction bases unmatched: 14. Per the germline V gene, CDR1 is LNHDA and CDR2 is SQIVND (reference sequence). The authors ran a second PCR of roughly 6 to 12 cycles using a sample-barcoded 5' primer and a J-beta primer mix. One entry per CDR3 protein results from TCRdb running MiXCR on the 5' RACE reads. Among under 950,000 distinct CDR3 sequences listed, 22% were seen once. The rearrangement joins TRBV19 to TRBJ1-4; 7 nucleotides line up with TRBD1. This TCR came from a man between 65 and 79 years old in good health. The sequenced sample was blood. CDR3 residues: CASSPGTYRGRNEKLFF. In DNA form, the CDR3 reads TGTGCCAGTAGTCCAGGGACTTACAGGGGCCGAAATGAAAAACTGTTTTTT.